One and the same sample provided the 31 T cell receptor beta chains below, sequenced in a study of blood T cells in healthy people across ages. For the second PCR, which ran for roughly 6 to 12 cycles, a sample-barcoded 5' primer and a J-beta primer mix were used. From the 5' RACE reads, TCRdb called clonotypes with MiXCR, one entry per CDR3 protein. The sample records some 1.1 million distinct CDR3 sequences, 35% to 40% being singletons. Material: blood. The receptors derive from a young man in good health.

CDR3 region: CSVFSPGQGSTNYGYTF. The CDR3 region has the DNA TGCAGTGTTTTCTCTCCGGGACAGGGGTCTACTAACTATGGCTACACCTTC. J is TRBJ1-2 and V is TRBV20-1; 10 bases fit TRBD1. CDR1 is DFQATT, CDR2 SNEGSKA, per germline (reference sequence). The CDR3 totals 17 residues. Trimming cost V 7 bases and J 0 bases; bases outside gene matches: 14.

CDR3 sequence reads: CASSLEGPLNTEAFF. CDR3 DNA sequence: TGTGCCAGCAGCCTCGAGGGACCATTGAACACTGAAGCTTTCTTT. The chain is built from TRBV7-8 and TRBJ1-1, with D possibly being TRBD1 (5 bases). The germline V and J ends were trimmed by 5 bases and 0 bases, with 13 bases remaining between them. The CDR3 runs 15 residues. CDR1 and CDR2 (germline): SGHVS, FQNEAQ.

The rearrangement uses TRBV20-1 and TRBJ2-3; D gene uncertain. This CDR3 comprises 16 residues. Trimming removed 6 bases from V and 2 bases from J, with 21 bases in between. The germline V gene encodes CDR1 DFQATT and CDR2 SNEGSKA (reference sequence). As DNA, the CDR3 is TGCAGTGCCCTCCCACCCCAGGACGTTGACACAGATACGCAGTATTTT. Translated: CSALPPQDVDTDTQYF.

CDR3 DNA sequence: TGTGCCAGCAGCTGGAACAGGGAAGGCTATCAGCCCCAGCATTTT. It encodes CASSWNREGYQPQHF. The chain uses TRBV12-3 or TRBV12-4 and TRBJ1-5; possible D gene TRBD1, 6 bases. This CDR3 has 15 residues. V lost 6 bases and J 5 bases, leaving 17 bases between the germline ends.

V usage is TRBV4-2 and J usage is TRBJ1-1, with 7 bases matching TRBD1. This CDR3 spans 15 amino acids. Germline V gene data show CDR1 as LGHNA and CDR2 as YNFKEQ. V dropped 2 bases and J dropped 5; count of bases not matched to a gene: 8. Here the CDR3 DNA reads TGTGCCAGCAGCCAAACCCTACAGGGGAATACTGAAGCTTTCTTT. Its translation is CASSQTLQGNTEAFF.

This clonotype appeared a few times. The rearrangement joins TRBV28 to TRBJ1-1; a possible D gene is TRBD1 (6 bases). Germline V gene sequence: CDR1 MDHEN, CDR2 SYDVKM. The CDR3 loop spans 12 amino acids. V lost 10 bases, J lost 10 bases, and 19 bases lay in between. This chain's CDR3 is CAISKPPGVAFF. Written as DNA, the CDR3 is TGTGCCATCAGCAAGCCGCCAGGGGTAGCTTTCTTT.

This clonotype was seen a handful of times. The chain is built from TRBV20-1 and TRBJ1-5; tentative D call: TRBD1 (5 bases). The CDR3 is 12 residues long. Germline lookup yields CDR1 DFQATT and CDR2 SNEGSKA (reference sequence). Trimming left V 5 bases short and J 3 bases short, with 8 bases between. CDR3 nucleotides: TGCAGTGCTGCCGGGGCCAATCAGCCCCAGCATTTT. Its protein product is CSAAGANQPQHF.

This clonotype showed up just a few times. The gene calls are TRBV7-2 and TRBJ2-3; 13 bases agree with TRBD2. From germline, CDR1 is SGHTA and CDR2 FQGNSA. V gave up 4 bases and J gave up 4 bases; unmatched junction bases: 14. There are 19 residues in the CDR3. The CDR3 bases are TGTGCCAGCAGCTCCCCATCTAAGGGACTAGCGGGGTTCCCAGATACGCAGTATTTT. Translation: CASSSPSKGLAGFPDTQYF.

V is TRBV9 and J is TRBJ1-3, with D uncertain. Germline lookup yields CDR1 SGDLS and CDR2 YYNGEE. V was clipped by 0 bases and J by 6 bases, with 10 bases between them. The CDR3 runs 14 residues. CDR3 nucleotides: TGTGCCAGCAGCGTAGAAGGCTTTGAAAACACCATATATTTT. Amino acids: CASSVEGFENTIYF.

This clonotype was counted only a few times. The chain recombines TRBV9 with TRBJ1-1; D gene unclear. The CDR3 covers 14 residues. The V end lost 0 bases, the J end lost 4 bases, and 10 bases lay between the germline ends. Germline loops: CDR1 SGDLS, CDR2 YYNGEE. The CDR3 DNA sequence: TGTGCCAGCAGCGTAGGATCCATGACCACTGAAGCTTTCTTT. This codes for CASSVGSMTTEAFF.

The chain couples TRBV10-3 to TRBJ2-3; the match to TRBD2 covers 11 bases. The germline V gene encodes CDR1 ENHRY and CDR2 SYGVKD. With V trimmed by 5 bases and J by 5 bases, 6 bases remained unmatched. The CDR3 is 15 residues long. This CDR3 reads CAISPTSGDGDTQYF. The CDR3 bases are TGTGCCATCAGTCCGACTAGCGGGGATGGAGATACGCAGTATTTT.

This clonotype showed up many times. The chain carries TRBV4-3 and TRBJ2-7, with D perhaps given as TRBD1 or TRBD2 (7 bases each). The germline V gene encodes CDR1 LGHNA and CDR2 YSLEER. V was clipped by 1 base and J by 3 bases, with 16 bases between them. The CDR3 extends over 16 amino acids. Here the CDR3 DNA reads TGCGCCAGCAGCCAAGCCCAGGGGGGACTACTCTACGAGCAGTACTTC. Its protein is CASSQAQGGLLYEQYF.

This chain connects TRBV20-1 to TRBJ2-2; unclear D gene. CDR3 size: 13 residues. Germline V CDR1 and CDR2: DFQATT, SNEGSKA (reference sequence). V was clipped by 6 bases and J by 5 bases, with 13 bases between them. The CDR3, as DNA: TGCAGTGCCGACCGGCCAAGTACCGGGGAGCTGTTTTTT. Its protein product is CSADRPSTGELFF.

The CDR3 here is CASSVTGLPYEQYF. For the CDR3, the DNA is TGTGCCAGCAGCGTGACCGGACTTCCCTACGAGCAGTACTTC. This chain uses TRBV5-6 with TRBJ2-7, with D perhaps matching TRBD2 (5 bases). Trimming left V 4 bases short and J 2 bases short, with 13 bases between. The CDR3 is 14 amino acids. Germline assignment: CDR1 SGHDT and CDR2 YYEEEE.

The CDR3 reads CASSKQTGRDTGELFF. The CDR3 coding sequence is TGTGCCAGCAGCAAACAGACTGGACGTGATACCGGGGAGCTGTTTTTT. The V gene is TRBV7-2, the J gene TRBJ2-2; D uncertain. Trimming took 5 bases from V and 5 from J, leaving 18 bases between them. CDR1 is SGHTA and CDR2 is FQGNSA in the germline V gene. This CDR3 has 16 residues.

V usage is TRBV3-1 and J usage is TRBJ2-1, with no clear D. V lost 1 base and J lost 0, with 10 bases in between. The CDR3 sequence is 16 residues long. The V gene's germline CDR1 is LGHDT and CDR2 YNNKEL (reference sequence). CDR3 protein: CASSQGRASSYNEQFF. DNA for the CDR3: TGTGCCAGCAGCCAAGGTCGGGCGAGCTCCTACAATGAGCAGTTCTTC.

The table lists this clonotype with a few counts. The chain carries TRBV29-1 and TRBJ1-2; a possible D gene is TRBD1 (5 bases). The ends were cut back, 7 bases at V and 5 bases at J, with 14 bases in the middle. The germline V gene encodes CDR1 SQVTM and CDR2 ANQGSEA. The CDR3 loop spans 12 amino acids. In DNA form, the CDR3 reads TGCAGCGCCTGGGACGAGGGGTATGGCTACACCTTC. Translation gives CSAWDEGYGYTF.

The chain recombines TRBV6-6 with TRBJ1-4; D not resolved. Germline assignment: CDR1 MNHNY and CDR2 SVGAGI (reference sequence). This CDR3 contains 16 residues. Trimming removed 0 bases at V and 5 bases at J, with 13 bases between. CDR3 DNA: TGTGCCAGCAGTTACTCCGCAAGGGAGCTGAATGAAAAACTGTTTTTT. Protein sequence: CASSYSARELNEKLFF.

On this clonotype: The junction differs from germline at one of its ends, possibly a read error. The chain employs TRBV5-1 and TRBJ2-4, with 7 bases lining up with TRBD1. The DNA end is more similar to TRBJ2-5, so the J call may be wrong. This CDR3 spans 14 amino acids. The germline V gene has CDR1 SGHRS and CDR2 YFSETQ. The CDR3 DNA is TGCGCCAACAGCTTGGGGGACAGTGAAGAGACCCAGTACTTC. Encoded protein: CANSLGDSEETQYF.

The chain joins TRBV4-2 to TRBJ1-6, with a weak D call TRBD1 (6 bases). Trimming pared 3 bases from V and 8 bases from J, leaving 14 bases between. This CDR3 has 15 residues. CDR1 is LGHNA, CDR2 YNFKEQ, per germline. As DNA, the CDR3 is TGTGCCAGCAGCCAGCAGCCGGGGGCATATTCACCCCTCCACTTT. It codes for CASSQQPGAYSPLHF.

This chain uses TRBV28 with TRBJ1-2; possible D gene TRBD1, 5 bases. V was trimmed by 3 bases and J by 2 bases, leaving 13 bases between them. The CDR3 extends over 15 amino acids. Germline V gene sequence: CDR1 MDHEN, CDR2 SYDVKM. The DNA of the CDR3 is TGTGCCAGCAGTTTTGGGGCAGATTCGAACTATGGCTACACCTTC. Its protein is CASSFGADSNYGYTF.

This clonotype was counted between two and nine times. The gene calls are TRBV20-1 and TRBJ2-3, with 10 bases aligning to TRBD2. The length of the CDR3 is 18 residues. Germline CDR1 reads DFQATT; CDR2 reads SNEGSKA (reference sequence). J gave up 1 base and V 3 bases, and 13 bases lay outside the gene matches. CDR3 DNA: TGCAGTGCTAGTCGATCTAGCGGGGGTACTTATGGCACAGATACGCAGTATTTT. Protein sequence: CSASRSSGGTYGTDTQYF.

This clonotype came up once. The DNA for the CDR3 is TGCAGCATCCACCCAACTAATGAAAAACTGTTTTTT. This sequence encodes CSIHPTNEKLFF. This rearrangement joins TRBV29-1 to TRBJ1-4; unclear D gene. Germline CDR1 SQVTM, CDR2 ANQGSEA. CDR3 length: 12 residues. V lost 8 bases to trimming and J lost 0 bases, with 7 bases between them.

V and J are TRBV5-1 and TRBJ1-4; D is unresolved. The CDR3 has 14 amino acids. Per the germline V gene, CDR1 is SGHRS and CDR2 is YFSETQ. The germline V and J ends were trimmed by 1 base and 3 bases, with 7 bases remaining between them. For the CDR3, the DNA is TGCGCCAGCAGCTTGAGGGTTCCTAATGAAAAACTGTTTTTT. This codes for CASSLRVPNEKLFF. The full variable domain, rest sourced from reference TRBV5-1 and TRBJ1-4, is KAGVTQTPRYLIKTRGQQVTLSCSPISGHRSVSWYQQTPGQGLQFLFEYFSETQRNKGNFPGRFSGRQFSNSRSEMNVSTLELGDSALYLCASSLRVPNEKLFFGSGTQLSVL.

The rearrangement joins TRBV20-1 to TRBJ1-2; weak D call: TRBD1 (5 bases). The CDR3 totals 10 residues. Trimming took off 7 bases at V and 10 bases at J, with 13 bases between the two ends. Germline V gives CDR1 DFQATT, CDR2 SNEGSKA (reference sequence). The CDR3 bases are TGCAGTGTGTCTCAGGGTTCCTACACCTTC. Protein sequence: CSVSQGSYTF.

This clonotype was detected a few times. The rearrangement joins TRBV6-2 or TRBV6-3 to TRBJ2-5; D gene ambiguous. Per the germline V gene, CDR1 is MNHEY and CDR2 is SVGEGT. The CDR3 is 15 amino acids. V lost 4 bases and J 1 base, leaving 13 bases between the germline ends. In DNA, the CDR3 is TGTGCCAGCAGTTGCTCCCTGAACGGCCAAGAGACCCAGTACTTC. Translating gives CASSCSLNGQETQYF.

The sample holds a few counts of this clonotype. The chain joins TRBV9 to TRBJ2-3, with 7 bases aligning to TRBD2. Germline assignment: CDR1 SGDLS and CDR2 YYNGEE. The V segment lost 0 bases and the J segment 2 bases; nucleotides outside the gene matches: 3. The CDR3 has 15 residues. CDR3 DNA: TGTGCCAGCAGCGTAGGAGGGACTACCACAGATACGCAGTATTTT. As protein: CASSVGGTTTDTQYF.

The chain employs TRBV7-2 and TRBJ2-3, with D perhaps matching TRBD2 (6 bases). The germline gives CDR1 SGHTA, CDR2 FQGNSA. V lost 5 bases and J 1 base, leaving 16 bases between the germline ends. The CDR3 sequence is 16 residues long. CDR3 coding DNA: TGTGCCAGCAGCCTCCAAATCGGGGGAGGCACAGATACGCAGTATTTT. Translated: CASSLQIGGGTDTQYF.

In its sample, this clonotype was seen a few times. The V and J genes are TRBV7-2 and TRBJ1-5; D gene uncertain. The V end lost 4 bases, the J end lost 7 bases, and 11 bases lay between the germline ends. This CDR3 has 13 amino acids. Germline V lookup: CDR1 SGHTA, CDR2 FQGNSA. The CDR3 loop reads CASSSMAAQPQHF. CDR3 nucleotide sequence: TGTGCCAGCAGCTCTATGGCGGCACAGCCCCAGCATTTT.

The table lists this clonotype with a few counts. This sequence joins TRBV5-1 and TRBJ2-1; 12 bases are shared with TRBD2. Germline CDR1 is SGHRS and CDR2 is YFSETQ. After removal of 3 bases from V and 3 bases from J, the junction contained 10 bases not matched to a gene. This CDR3 comprises 18 residues. The CDR3 sequence: CASSSGLAGSDGYNEQFF. CDR3 coding DNA: TGCGCCAGCAGCTCCGGACTAGCGGGGAGCGATGGCTACAATGAGCAGTTCTTC. Based on the CDR3 plus reference TRBV5-1 and TRBJ2-1, the full variable domain is KAGVTQTPRYLIKTRGQQVTLSCSPISGHRSVSWYQQTPGQGLQFLFEYFSETQRNKGNFPGRFSGRQFSNSRSEMNVSTLELGDSALYLCASSSGLAGSDGYNEQFFGPGTRLTVL.

This clonotype was recorded a few times. This sequence joins TRBV13 and TRBJ2-7; the D is unclear. The CDR3 is 13 amino acids. V was trimmed by 1 base and J by 2 bases, leaving 6 bases between them. Germline V CDR1 and CDR2: PRHDT, FYEKMQ (reference sequence). DNA of the CDR3: TGTGCCAGCAGCTTAGAAGGAGCCTACGAGCAGTACTTC. Protein product: CASSLEGAYEQYF.